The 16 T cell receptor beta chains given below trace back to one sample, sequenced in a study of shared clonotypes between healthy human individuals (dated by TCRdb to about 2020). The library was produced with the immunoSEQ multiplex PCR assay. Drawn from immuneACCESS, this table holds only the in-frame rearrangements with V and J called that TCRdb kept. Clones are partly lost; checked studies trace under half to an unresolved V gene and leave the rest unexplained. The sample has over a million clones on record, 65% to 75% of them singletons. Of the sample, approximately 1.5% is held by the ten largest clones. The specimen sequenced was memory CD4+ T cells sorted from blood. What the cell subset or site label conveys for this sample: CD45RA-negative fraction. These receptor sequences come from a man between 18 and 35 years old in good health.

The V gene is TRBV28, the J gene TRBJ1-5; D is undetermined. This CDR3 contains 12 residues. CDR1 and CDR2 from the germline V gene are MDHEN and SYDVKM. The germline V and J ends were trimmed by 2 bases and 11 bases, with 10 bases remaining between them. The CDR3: CASSLAFRTQHF. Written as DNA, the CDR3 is TGTGCCAGCAGTTTAGCGTTTCGGACCCAGCATTTT.

The CDR3 sequence is CASSLVGTGELFF. CDR3 DNA: TGTGCCAGCAGCTTGGTAGGCACCGGGGAGCTGTTTTTT. The V gene is TRBV5-6, the J gene TRBJ2-2; D gene ambiguous. CDR1 SGHDT and CDR2 YYEEEE come from the germline V gene. V was cut by 0 bases and J by 4 bases, with 4 bases left in between. CDR3 length: 13 residues.

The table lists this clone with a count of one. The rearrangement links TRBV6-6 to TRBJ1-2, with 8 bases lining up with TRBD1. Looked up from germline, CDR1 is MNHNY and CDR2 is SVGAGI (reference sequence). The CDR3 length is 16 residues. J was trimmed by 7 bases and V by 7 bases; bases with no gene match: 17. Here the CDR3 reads CASNTRAQQGEGGYTF. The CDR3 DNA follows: TGTGCCAGCAATACACGCGCTCAACAGGGGGAAGGTGGCTACACCTTC.

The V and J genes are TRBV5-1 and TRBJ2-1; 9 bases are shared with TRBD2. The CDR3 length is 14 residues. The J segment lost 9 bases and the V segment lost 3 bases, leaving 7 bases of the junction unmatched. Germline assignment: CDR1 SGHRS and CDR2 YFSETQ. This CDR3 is CASSSIAGVFEQFF. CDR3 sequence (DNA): TGCGCCAGCAGCTCGATAGCGGGGGTGTTTGAGCAGTTCTTC.

The CDR3 nucleotides are TGTGCCAGCAGTGAAACCAGTAGGGGAGTGTTTGAGACCCAGTACTTC. Translating gives CASSETSRGVFETQYF. This sequence joins TRBV6-1 and TRBJ2-5; D may correspond to TRBD1 or TRBD2 (5 bases each). From germline, CDR1 is MNHNS and CDR2 SASEGT. This CDR3 spans 16 amino acids. The V end lost 2 bases, the J end lost 5 bases, and 18 bases lay between the germline ends.

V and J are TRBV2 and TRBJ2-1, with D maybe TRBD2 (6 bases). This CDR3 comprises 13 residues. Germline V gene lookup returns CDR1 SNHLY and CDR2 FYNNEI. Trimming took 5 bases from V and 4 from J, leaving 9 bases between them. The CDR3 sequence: CASSKTSYNEQFF. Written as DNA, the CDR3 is TGTGCCAGCAGTAAGACTAGTTACAATGAGCAGTTCTTC.

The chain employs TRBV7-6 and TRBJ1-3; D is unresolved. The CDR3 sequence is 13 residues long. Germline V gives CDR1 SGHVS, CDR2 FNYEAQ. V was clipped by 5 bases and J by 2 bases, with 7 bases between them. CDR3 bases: TGTGCCAGCAGCCTTACCCCTGGAAACACCATATATTTT. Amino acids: CASSLTPGNTIYF.

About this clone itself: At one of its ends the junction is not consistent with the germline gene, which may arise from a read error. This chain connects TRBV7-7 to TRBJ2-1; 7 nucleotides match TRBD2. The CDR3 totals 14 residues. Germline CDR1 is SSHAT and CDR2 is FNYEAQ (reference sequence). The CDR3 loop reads CASSPGTNFNEQFF. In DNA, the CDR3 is TGTGCTAGCAGTCCCGGGACTAACTTTAATGAGCAGTTCTTC.

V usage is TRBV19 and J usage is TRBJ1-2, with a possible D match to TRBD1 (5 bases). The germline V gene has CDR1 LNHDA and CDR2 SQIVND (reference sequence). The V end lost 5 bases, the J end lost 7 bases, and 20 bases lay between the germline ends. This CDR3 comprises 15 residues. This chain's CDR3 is CASSGTSDPRTGYTF. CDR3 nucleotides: TGTGCCAGTAGTGGGACCTCGGACCCCCGGACTGGCTACACCTTC.

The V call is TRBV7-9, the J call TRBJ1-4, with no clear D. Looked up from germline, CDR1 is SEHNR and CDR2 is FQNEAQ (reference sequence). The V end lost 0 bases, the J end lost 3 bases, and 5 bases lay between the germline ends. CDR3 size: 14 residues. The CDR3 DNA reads TGTGCCAGCAGCTTAGCCCTTTCTAATGAAAAACTGTTTTTT. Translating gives CASSLALSNEKLFF.

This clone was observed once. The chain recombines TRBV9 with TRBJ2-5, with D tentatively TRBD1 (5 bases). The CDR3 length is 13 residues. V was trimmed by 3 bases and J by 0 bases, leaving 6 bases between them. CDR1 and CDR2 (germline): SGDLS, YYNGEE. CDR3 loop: CASSETDQETQYF. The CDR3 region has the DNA TGTGCCAGCAGCGAGACAGACCAAGAGACCCAGTACTTC.

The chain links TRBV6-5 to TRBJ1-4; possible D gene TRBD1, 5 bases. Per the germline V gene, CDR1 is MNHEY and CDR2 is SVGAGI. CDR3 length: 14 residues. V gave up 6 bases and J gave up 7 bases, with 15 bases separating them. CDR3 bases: TGTGCCAGCAGGCCGGGACTTAACTCTGAAAAACTGTTTTTT. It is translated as CASRPGLNSEKLFF.

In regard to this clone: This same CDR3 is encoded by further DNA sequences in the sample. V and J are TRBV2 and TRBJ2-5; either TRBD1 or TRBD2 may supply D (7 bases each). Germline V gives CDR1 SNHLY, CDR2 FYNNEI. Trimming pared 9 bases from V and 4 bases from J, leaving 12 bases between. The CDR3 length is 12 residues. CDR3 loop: CASSGGGETQYF. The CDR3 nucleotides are TGTGCCAGTTCAGGGGGGGGAGAGACCCAGTACTTC. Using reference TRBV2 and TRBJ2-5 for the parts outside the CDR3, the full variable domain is EPEVTQTPSHQVTQMGQEVILRCVPISNHLYFYWYRQILGQKVEFLVSFYNNEISEKSEIFDDQFSVERPDGSNFTLKIRSTKLEDSAMYFCASSGGGETQYFGPGTRLLVL.

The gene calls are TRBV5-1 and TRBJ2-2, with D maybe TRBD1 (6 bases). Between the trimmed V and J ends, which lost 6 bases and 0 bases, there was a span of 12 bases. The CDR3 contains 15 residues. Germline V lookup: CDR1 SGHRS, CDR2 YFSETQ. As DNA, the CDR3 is TGCGCCAGCATAGCAGGGGACGCGAACACCGGGGAGCTGTTTTTT. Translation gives CASIAGDANTGELFF.

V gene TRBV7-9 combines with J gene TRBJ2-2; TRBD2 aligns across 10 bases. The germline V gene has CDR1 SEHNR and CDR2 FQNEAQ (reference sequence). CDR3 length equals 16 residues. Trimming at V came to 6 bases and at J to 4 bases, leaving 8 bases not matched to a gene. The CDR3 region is CASSIGTSVFTGELFF. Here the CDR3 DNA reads TGTGCCAGCAGTATCGGGACTAGCGTATTCACCGGGGAGCTGTTTTTT.

The CDR3 spells CSVSRQGRTGELFF. The CDR3 DNA follows: TGCAGCGTTTCCCGACAGGGCAGGACCGGGGAGCTGTTTTTT. The chain links TRBV29-1 to TRBJ2-2, with TRBD1 identical over 7 bases. J lost 5 bases, V lost 5 bases, and 8 bases had no gene match. Germline CDR1 reads SQVTM; CDR2 reads ANQGSEA. The CDR3 has 14 residues.